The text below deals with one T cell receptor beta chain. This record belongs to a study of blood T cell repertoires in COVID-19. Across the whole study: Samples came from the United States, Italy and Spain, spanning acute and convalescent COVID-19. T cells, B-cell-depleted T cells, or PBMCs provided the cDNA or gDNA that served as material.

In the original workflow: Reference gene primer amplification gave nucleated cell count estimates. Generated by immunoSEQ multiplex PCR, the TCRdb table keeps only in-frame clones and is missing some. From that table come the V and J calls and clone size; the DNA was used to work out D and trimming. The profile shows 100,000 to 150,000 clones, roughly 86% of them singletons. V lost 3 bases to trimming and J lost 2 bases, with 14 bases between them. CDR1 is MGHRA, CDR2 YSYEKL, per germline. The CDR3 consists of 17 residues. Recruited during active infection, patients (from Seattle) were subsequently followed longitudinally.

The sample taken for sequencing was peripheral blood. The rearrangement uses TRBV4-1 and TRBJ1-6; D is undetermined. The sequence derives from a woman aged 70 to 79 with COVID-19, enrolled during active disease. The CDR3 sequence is CASSHATGVTYNSPLHF. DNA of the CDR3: TGCGCCAGCAGCCACGCGACCGGGGTTACCTATAATTCACCCCTCCACTTT.